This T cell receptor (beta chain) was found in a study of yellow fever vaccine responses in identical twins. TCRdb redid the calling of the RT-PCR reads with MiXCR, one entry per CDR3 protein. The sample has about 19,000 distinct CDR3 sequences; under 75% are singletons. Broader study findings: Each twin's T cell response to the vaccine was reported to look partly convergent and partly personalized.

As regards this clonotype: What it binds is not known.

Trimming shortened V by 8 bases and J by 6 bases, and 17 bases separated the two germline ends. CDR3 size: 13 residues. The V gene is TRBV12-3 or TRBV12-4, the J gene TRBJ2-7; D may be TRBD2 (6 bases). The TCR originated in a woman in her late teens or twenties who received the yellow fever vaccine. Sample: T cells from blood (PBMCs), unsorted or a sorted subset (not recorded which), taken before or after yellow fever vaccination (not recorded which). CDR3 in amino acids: CASRLGGSSEQYF. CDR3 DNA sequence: TGTGCCAGCCGACTGGGGGGTAGCTCCGAGCAGTACTTC.